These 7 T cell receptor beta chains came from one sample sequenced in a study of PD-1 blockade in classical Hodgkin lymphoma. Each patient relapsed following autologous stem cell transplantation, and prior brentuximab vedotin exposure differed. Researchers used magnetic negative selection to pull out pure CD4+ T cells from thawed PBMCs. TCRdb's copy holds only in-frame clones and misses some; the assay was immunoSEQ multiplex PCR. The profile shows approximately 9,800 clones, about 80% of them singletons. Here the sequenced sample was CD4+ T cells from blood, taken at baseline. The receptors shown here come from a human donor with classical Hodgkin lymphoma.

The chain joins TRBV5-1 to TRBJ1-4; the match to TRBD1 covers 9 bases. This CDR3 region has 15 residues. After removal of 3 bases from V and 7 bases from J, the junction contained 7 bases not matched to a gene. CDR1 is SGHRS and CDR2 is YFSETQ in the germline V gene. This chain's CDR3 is CASSSAGTGFEKLFF. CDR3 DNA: TGCGCCAGCAGCTCCGCCGGGACAGGGTTTGAAAAACTGTTTTTT.

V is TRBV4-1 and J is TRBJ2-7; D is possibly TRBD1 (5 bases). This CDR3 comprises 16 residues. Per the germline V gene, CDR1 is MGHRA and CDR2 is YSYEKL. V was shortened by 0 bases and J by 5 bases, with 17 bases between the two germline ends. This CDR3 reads CASSQEGLTLSDEQYF. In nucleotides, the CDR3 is TGCGCCAGCAGCCAAGAGGGGCTAACCCTTTCCGACGAGCAGTACTTC.

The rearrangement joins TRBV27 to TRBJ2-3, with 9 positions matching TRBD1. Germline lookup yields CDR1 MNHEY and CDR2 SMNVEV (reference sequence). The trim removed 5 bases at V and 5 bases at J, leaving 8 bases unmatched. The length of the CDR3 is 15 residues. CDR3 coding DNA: TGTGCCAGCAGTCCCGGGACAGGGTTGGAAGATACGCAGTATTTT. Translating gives CASSPGTGLEDTQYF.

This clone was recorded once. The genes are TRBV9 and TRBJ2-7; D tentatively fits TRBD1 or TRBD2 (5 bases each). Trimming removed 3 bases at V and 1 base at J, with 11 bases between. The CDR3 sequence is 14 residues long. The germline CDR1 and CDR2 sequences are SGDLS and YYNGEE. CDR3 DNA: TGTGCCAGCAGCGCGAGGGACCAATCCTACGAGCAGTACTTC. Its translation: CASSARDQSYEQYF.

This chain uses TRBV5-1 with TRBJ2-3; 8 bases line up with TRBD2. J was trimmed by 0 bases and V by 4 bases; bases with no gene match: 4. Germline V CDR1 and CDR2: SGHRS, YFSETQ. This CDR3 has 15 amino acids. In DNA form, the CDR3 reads TGCGCCAGCAGCCGTAGCGGGGCTAGCACAGATACGCAGTATTTT. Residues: CASSRSGASTDTQYF. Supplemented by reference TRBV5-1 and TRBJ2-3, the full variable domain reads KAGVTQTPRYLIKTRGQQVTLSCSPISGHRSVSWYQQTPGQGLQFLFEYFSETQRNKGNFPGRFSGRQFSNSRSEMNVSTLELGDSALYLCASSRSGASTDTQYFGPGTRLTVL.

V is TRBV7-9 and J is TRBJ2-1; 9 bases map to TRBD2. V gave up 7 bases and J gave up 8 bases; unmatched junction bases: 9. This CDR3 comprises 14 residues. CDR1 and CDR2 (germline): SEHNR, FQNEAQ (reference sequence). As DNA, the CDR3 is TGTGCCAGCAACCTAGCGGGAACGTTATATGAGCAGTTCTTC. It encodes CASNLAGTLYEQFF. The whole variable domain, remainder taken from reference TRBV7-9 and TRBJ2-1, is DTGVSQNPRHKITKRGQNVTFRCDPISEHNRLYWYRQTLGQGPEFLTYFQNEAQLEKSRLLSDRFSAERPKGSFSTLEIQRTEQGDSAMYLCASNLAGTLYEQFFGPGTRLTVL.

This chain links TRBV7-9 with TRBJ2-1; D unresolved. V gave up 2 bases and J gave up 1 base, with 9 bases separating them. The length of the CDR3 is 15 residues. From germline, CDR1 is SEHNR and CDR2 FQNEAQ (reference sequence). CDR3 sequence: CASSLSRNSYNEQFF. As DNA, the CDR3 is TGTGCCAGCAGCTTATCCAGGAATTCCTACAATGAGCAGTTCTTC.